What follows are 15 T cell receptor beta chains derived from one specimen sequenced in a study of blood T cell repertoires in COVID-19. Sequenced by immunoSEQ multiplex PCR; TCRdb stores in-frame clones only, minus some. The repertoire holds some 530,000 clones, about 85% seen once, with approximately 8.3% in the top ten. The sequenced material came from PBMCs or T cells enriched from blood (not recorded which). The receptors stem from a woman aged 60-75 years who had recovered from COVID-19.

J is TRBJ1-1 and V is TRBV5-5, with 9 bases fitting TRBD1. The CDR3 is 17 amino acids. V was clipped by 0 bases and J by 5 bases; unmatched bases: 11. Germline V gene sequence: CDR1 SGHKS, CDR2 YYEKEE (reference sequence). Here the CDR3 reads CASSLGPLTGGATEAFF. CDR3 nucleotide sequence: TGTGCCAGCAGCTTGGGTCCCCTTACAGGGGGCGCAACTGAAGCTTTCTTT. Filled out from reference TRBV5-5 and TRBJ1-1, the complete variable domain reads DAGVTQSPTHLIKTRGQQVTLRCSPISGHKSVSWYQQVLGQGPQFIFQYYEKEERGRGNFPDRFSARQFPNYSSELNVNALLLGDSALYLCASSLGPLTGGATEAFFGQGTRLTVV.

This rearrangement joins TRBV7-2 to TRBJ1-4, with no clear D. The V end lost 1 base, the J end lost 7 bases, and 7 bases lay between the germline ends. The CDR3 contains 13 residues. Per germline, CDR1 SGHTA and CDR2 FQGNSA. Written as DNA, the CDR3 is TGTGCCAGCAGCTTAGGGGGAGCTGAAAAACTGTTTTTT. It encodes CASSLGGAEKLFF.

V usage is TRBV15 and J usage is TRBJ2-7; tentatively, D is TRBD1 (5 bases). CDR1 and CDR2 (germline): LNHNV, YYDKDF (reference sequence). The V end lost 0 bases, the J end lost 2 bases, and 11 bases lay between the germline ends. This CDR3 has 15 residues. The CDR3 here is CATSREKGFTYEQYF. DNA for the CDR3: TGTGCCACCAGCAGAGAGAAGGGGTTTACCTACGAGCAGTACTTC.

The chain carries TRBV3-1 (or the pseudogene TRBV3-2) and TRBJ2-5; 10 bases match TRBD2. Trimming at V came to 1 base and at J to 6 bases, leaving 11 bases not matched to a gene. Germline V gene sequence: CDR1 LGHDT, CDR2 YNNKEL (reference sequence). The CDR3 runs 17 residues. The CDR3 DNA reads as TGTGCCAGCAGCCAAGGACTAGCGGGTTCTGGTACGAAGACCCAGTACTTC. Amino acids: CASSQGLAGSGTKTQYF.

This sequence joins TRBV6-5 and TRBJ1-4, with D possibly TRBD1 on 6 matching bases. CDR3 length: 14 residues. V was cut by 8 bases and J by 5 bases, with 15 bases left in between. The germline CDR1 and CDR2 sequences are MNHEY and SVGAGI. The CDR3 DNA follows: TGTGCCAGCCGCGCAGGGGCCCTCAATGAAAAACTGTTTTTT. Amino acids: CASRAGALNEKLFF.

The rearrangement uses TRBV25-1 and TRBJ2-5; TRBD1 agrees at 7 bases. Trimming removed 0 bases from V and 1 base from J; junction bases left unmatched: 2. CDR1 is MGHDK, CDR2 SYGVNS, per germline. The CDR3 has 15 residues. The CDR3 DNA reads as TGTGCCAGCAGTGAATATGGGACAGCCCAAGAGACCCAGTACTTC. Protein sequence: CASSEYGTAQETQYF.

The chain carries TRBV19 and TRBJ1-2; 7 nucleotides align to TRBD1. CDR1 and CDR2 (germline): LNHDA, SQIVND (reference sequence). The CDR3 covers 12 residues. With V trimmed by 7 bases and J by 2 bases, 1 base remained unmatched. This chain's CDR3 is CASNRGNYGYTF. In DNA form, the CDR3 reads TGTGCCAGTAACAGGGGAAACTATGGCTACACCTTC.

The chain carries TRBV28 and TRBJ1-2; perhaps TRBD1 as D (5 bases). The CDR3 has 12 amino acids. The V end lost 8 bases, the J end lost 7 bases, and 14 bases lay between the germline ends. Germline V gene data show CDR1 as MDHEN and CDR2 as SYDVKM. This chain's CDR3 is CASSSGLVGYTF. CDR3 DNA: TGTGCCAGCTCCTCGGGACTGGTTGGCTACACCTTC.

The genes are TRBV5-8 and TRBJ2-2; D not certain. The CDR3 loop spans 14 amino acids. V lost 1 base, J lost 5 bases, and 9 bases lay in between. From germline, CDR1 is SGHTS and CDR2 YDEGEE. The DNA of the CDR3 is TGTGCCAGCAGCTTGACGCAGGTTACCGGGGAGCTGTTTTTT. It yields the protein CASSLTQVTGELFF.

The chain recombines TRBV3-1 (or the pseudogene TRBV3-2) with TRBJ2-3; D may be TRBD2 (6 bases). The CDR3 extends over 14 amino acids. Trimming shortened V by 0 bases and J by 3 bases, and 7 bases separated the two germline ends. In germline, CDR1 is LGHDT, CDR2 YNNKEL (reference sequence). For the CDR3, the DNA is TGTGCCAGCAGCCAAGACCTAGCGACAGATACGCAGTATTTT. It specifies CASSQDLATDTQYF.

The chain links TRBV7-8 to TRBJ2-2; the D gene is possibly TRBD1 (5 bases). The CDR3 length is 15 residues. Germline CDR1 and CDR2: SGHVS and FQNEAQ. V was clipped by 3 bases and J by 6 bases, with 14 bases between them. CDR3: CASSFEGVRAGELFF. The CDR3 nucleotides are TGTGCCAGCAGCTTCGAAGGGGTTCGAGCCGGGGAGCTGTTTTTT.

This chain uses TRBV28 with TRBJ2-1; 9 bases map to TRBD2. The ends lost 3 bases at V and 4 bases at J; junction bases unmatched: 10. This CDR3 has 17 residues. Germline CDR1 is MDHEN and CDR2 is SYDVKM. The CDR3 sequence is CASSFLKLAGGYNEQFF. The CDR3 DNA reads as TGTGCCAGCAGTTTTCTCAAACTGGCGGGGGGGTACAATGAGCAGTTCTTC. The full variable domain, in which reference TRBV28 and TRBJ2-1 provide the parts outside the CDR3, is DVKVTQSSRYLVKRTGEKVFLECVQDMDHENMFWYRQDPGLGLRLIYFSYDVKMKEKGDIPEGYSVSREKKERFSLILESASTNQTSMYLCASSFLKLAGGYNEQFFGPGTRLTVL.

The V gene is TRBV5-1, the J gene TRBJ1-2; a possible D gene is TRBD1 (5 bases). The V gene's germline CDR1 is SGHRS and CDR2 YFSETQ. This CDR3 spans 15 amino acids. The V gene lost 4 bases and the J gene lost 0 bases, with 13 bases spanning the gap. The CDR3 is CASSPAWDSNYGYTF. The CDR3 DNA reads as TGCGCCAGCAGCCCCGCATGGGACTCTAACTATGGCTACACCTTC.

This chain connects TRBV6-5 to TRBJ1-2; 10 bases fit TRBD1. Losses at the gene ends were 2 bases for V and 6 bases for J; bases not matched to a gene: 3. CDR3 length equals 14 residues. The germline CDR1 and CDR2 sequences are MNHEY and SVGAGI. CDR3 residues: CASSYDRGRDGYTF. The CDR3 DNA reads TGTGCCAGCAGTTACGACAGGGGGCGCGATGGCTACACCTTC.

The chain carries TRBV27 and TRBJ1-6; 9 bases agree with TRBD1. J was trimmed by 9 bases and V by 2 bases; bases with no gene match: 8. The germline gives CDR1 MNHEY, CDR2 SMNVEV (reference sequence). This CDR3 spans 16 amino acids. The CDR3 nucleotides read TGTGCCAGCAGTTTACAGACCGGGACAGGGAGTTCACCCCTCCACTTT. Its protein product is CASSLQTGTGSSPLHF.